This T cell receptor (beta chain) is drawn from a study of Tregs in tolerant kidney transplant recipients. Points from the study as a whole: Antigen-driven expansion was suggested because donor-specific Tregs expanded more than all Tregs in tolerant patients. Validation in larger populations is needed because few patients were studied. This study did not directly address biological reproducibility.

A single count supports this clone. Its antigen is undetermined. Mixed chimerism was transient after nonmyeloablative marrow transplants from related graft donors. TCRdb keeps only in-frame clones here, not all; method: immunoSEQ multiplex PCR. Among roughly 52,000 clones, about 90% were seen once, and the ten largest hold 12% to 15%. This CDR3 is built from 15 residues. Germline lookup yields CDR1 MNHNS and CDR2 SASEGT. With 5 bases removed from V and 2 bases from J, the gap between germline ends came to 13 bases. The chain carries TRBV6-1 and TRBJ1-5, with D perhaps TRBD1 (5 bases). This TCR was recovered from a human patient who received a combined kidney and bone marrow transplant. The graft donor may have contributed some T cells. The sample in question was CD8+ T cells from blood (PBMCs), obtained 24 months after the transplant. The CDR3 sequence: CASSLGGTGNQPQHF. The DNA of the CDR3 is TGTGCCAGCAGTCTTGGGGGGACGGGCAATCAGCCCCAGCATTTT.